These 27 T cell receptor beta chains came from one sample sequenced in a study of CD8 T cells in Susac syndrome. RNA in amounts of roughly 0.45 to 1 ug was reverse transcribed with random hexamers. One entry per CDR3 protein, called by TCRdb with MiXCR from the immunoSEQ multiplex PCR reads. The sample has around 200,000 distinct CDR3 sequences, 95% seen once. Sequencing was done on a sample of CD4+ T cells from PBMCs. These receptors were obtained from a human donor with multiple sclerosis.

This clonotype was counted between two and nine times. The J gene is TRBJ2-5, the V gene TRBV5-1; 7 nucleotides agree with TRBD2. V shed 1 base, J shed 1 base, and the junction held 4 bases outside the gene matches. The CDR3 is made up of 15 amino acids. Germline V gene sequence: CDR1 SGHRS, CDR2 YFSETQ. CDR3 residues: CASSLSGATQETQYF. CDR3 DNA sequence: TGCGCCAGCAGCTTGAGCGGGGCCACCCAAGAGACCCAGTACTTC. The full variable domain, with the rest looked up from reference TRBV5-1 and TRBJ2-5, is KAGVTQTPRYLIKTRGQQVTLSCSPISGHRSVSWYQQTPGQGLQFLFEYFSETQRNKGNFPGRFSGRQFSNSRSEMNVSTLELGDSALYLCASSLSGATQETQYFGPGTRLLVL.

J is TRBJ2-1 and V is TRBV30; 8 nucleotides match TRBD2. J was trimmed by 1 base and V by 4 bases; bases with no gene match: 9. From germline, CDR1 is GTSNPN and CDR2 SVGIG (reference sequence). The CDR3 is made up of 16 amino acids. This chain's CDR3 is CAWNLGGARSYNEQFF. CDR3 bases: TGTGCCTGGAATCTCGGGGGGGCCCGATCCTACAATGAGCAGTTCTTC. The entire variable domain, with the rest obtained from reference TRBV30 and TRBJ2-1, is as follows: SQTIHQWPATLVQPVGSPLSLECTVEGTSNPNLYWYRQAAGRGLQLLFYSVGIGQISSEVPQNLSASRPQDRQFILSSKKLLLSDSGFYLCAWNLGGARSYNEQFFGPGTRLTVL.

This chain uses TRBV7-9 with TRBJ2-3; 9 positions agree with TRBD2. The CDR3 covers 17 residues. CDR1 is SEHNR, CDR2 FQNEAQ, per germline (reference sequence). Losses at the gene ends were 5 bases for V and 5 bases for J; bases not matched to a gene: 14. CDR3 DNA sequence: TGTGCCAGCAGCCAGTTGGGGCGGGGGGGCCCTGAAGATACGCAGTATTTT. Translated: CASSQLGRGGPEDTQYF.

This clonotype was recorded only once. The rearrangement joins TRBV2 to TRBJ1-6; 8 bases align to TRBD1. The V gene end was trimmed by 6 bases and the J gene end by 9 bases; junction bases not matched to a gene: 10. There are 15 residues in the CDR3. Germline lookup yields CDR1 SNHLY and CDR2 FYNNEI. The CDR3 spells CASSRTDRAGSPLHF. The CDR3 DNA sequence: TGTGCCAGCAGCCGGACGGACAGGGCGGGTTCACCCCTCCACTTT.

The rearrangement links TRBV29-1 to TRBJ2-5; D possibly corresponds to TRBD1 (6 bases). The ends were cut back, 0 bases at V and 6 bases at J, with 17 bases in the middle. This CDR3 region has 15 residues. From germline, CDR1 is SQVTM and CDR2 ANQGSEA. The CDR3 coding sequence is TGCAGCGTTGAAGATCACGGCAGGGGAAGACAGACCCAGTACTTC. Translated, it gives CSVEDHGRGRQTQYF.

This clonotype appeared a single time. The rearrangement joins TRBV6-2 or TRBV6-3 to TRBJ1-5; D is possibly TRBD1 (5 bases). The CDR3 has 14 amino acids. Germline CDR1 MNHEY, CDR2 SVGEGT. Trimming removed 5 bases from V and 4 bases from J, with 12 bases in between. In DNA, the CDR3 is TGTGCCAGCAGTCAGCAGGGAGTTAATCAGCCCCAGCATTTT. This encodes CASSQQGVNQPQHF.

This clonotype was detected once. CDR3 amino acids: CATSRALDEKLFF. The DNA of the CDR3 is TGTGCCACCAGCAGAGCCCTGGATGAAAAACTGTTTTTT. The chain combines TRBV15 with TRBJ1-4; D call uncertain. This CDR3 has 13 amino acids. V was trimmed by 1 base and J by 6 bases, leaving 6 bases between them. Germline V gene data show CDR1 as LNHNV and CDR2 as YYDKDF (reference sequence).

This chain links TRBV30 with TRBJ2-2; 7 bases fit TRBD1. The CDR3 totals 15 residues. Germline CDR1 is GTSNPN and CDR2 is SVGIG (reference sequence). V was clipped by 5 bases and J by 2 bases; unmatched bases: 8. The CDR3 DNA is TGTGCCTGGTTACCCGGGACAGTCAACACCGGGGAGCTGTTTTTT. It translates to CAWLPGTVNTGELFF. The whole variable domain, remainder taken from reference TRBV30 and TRBJ2-2, is SQTIHQWPATLVQPVGSPLSLECTVEGTSNPNLYWYRQAAGRGLQLLFYSVGIGQISSEVPQNLSASRPQDRQFILSSKKLLLSDSGFYLCAWLPGTVNTGELFFGEGSRLTVL.

The chain employs TRBV27 and TRBJ2-3, with 11 positions matching TRBD1. V gave up 6 bases and J gave up 3 bases; unmatched junction bases: 14. The CDR3 has 18 residues. Germline CDR1 and CDR2: MNHEY and SMNVEV (reference sequence). This CDR3 is CASSRSQSGQGATDTQYF. CDR3 DNA sequence: TGTGCCAGCAGCCGAAGTCAAAGTGGACAGGGGGCTACAGATACGCAGTATTTT.

The V gene is TRBV9, the J gene TRBJ1-1; no clear D. V dropped 4 bases and J dropped 4 bases, with 20 bases sitting between them. CDR1 SGDLS and CDR2 YYNGEE come from the germline V gene. The length of the CDR3 is 16 residues. The DNA of the CDR3 is TGTGCCAGCAGCCTCCTCGATTCTCCGGGGAGCACTGAAGCTTTCTTT. It yields the protein CASSLLDSPGSTEAFF.

This clonotype was detected a few times. The gene calls are TRBV7-2 and TRBJ1-2; 7 bases line up with TRBD1. Trimming took 5 bases from V and 3 from J; bases not matched to a gene: 3. This CDR3 spans 13 amino acids. Germline V CDR1 and CDR2: SGHTA, FQGNSA. CDR3 loop: CASSPGTDYGYTF. The DNA for the CDR3 is TGTGCCAGCAGCCCTGGGACAGACTATGGCTACACCTTC.

This sequence joins TRBV30 and TRBJ2-5; D ambiguous. The CDR3 runs to 14 residues. Trimming took off 4 bases at V and 0 bases at J, with 12 bases between the two ends. Germline V gene sequence: CDR1 GTSNPN, CDR2 SVGIG (reference sequence). The CDR3 nucleotides are TGTGCCTGGACGGGTCATTGGTACCAAGAGACCCAGTACTTC. Encoded protein: CAWTGHWYQETQYF.

CDR3 residues: CASSDPGQGLRNTGELFF. In DNA form, the CDR3 reads TGTGCCAGCAGTGATCCGGGACAGGGATTGAGGAACACCGGGGAGCTGTTTTTT. J is TRBJ2-2 and V is TRBV9, with 9 bases matching TRBD1. CDR1 SGDLS and CDR2 YYNGEE come from the germline V gene. The CDR3 is made up of 18 amino acids. Trimming cost V 5 bases and J 1 base; bases outside gene matches: 12. Complete variable domain (other parts from reference TRBV9 and TRBJ2-2): DSGVTQTPKHLITATGQRVTLRCSPRSGDLSVYWYQQSLDQGLQFLIQYYNGEERAKGNILERFSAQQFPDLHSELNLSSLELGDSALYFCASSDPGQGLRNTGELFFGEGSRLTVL.

The rearrangement uses TRBV25-1 and TRBJ2-5, with D possibly matching TRBD1 (6 bases). The CDR3 contains 15 residues. The V gene lost 0 bases and the J gene lost 7 bases, with 15 bases spanning the gap. Germline lookup yields CDR1 MGHDK and CDR2 SYGVNS. The CDR3, as DNA: TGTGCCAGCAGTGAATATGGGGGCGCGATGCGGACCCAGTACTTC. This gives the protein CASSEYGGAMRTQYF.

V is TRBV2 and J is TRBJ2-7, with D perhaps matching TRBD1 or TRBD2 (5 bases each). Germline V gene lookup returns CDR1 SNHLY and CDR2 FYNNEI. V lost 4 bases and J 6 bases, leaving 22 bases between the germline ends. The CDR3 runs 16 residues. Here the CDR3 DNA reads TGTGCCAGCAGTGTGGAGGACCCAGGGTCGGGCACCGAGCAGTACGTC. Translating gives CASSVEDPGSGTEQYV.

This rearrangement joins TRBV5-4 to TRBJ2-3, with D tentatively TRBD1 (5 bases). Trimming pared 9 bases from V and 0 bases from J, leaving 14 bases between. Germline V gene lookup returns CDR1 SGHNT and CDR2 YYREEE (reference sequence). The CDR3 contains 14 residues. The CDR3 coding sequence is TGTGCCACCCGACAGAGTCCTAGCACAGATACGCAGTATTTT. It is translated as CATRQSPSTDTQYF.

The chain employs TRBV11-2 and TRBJ1-1; no reliable D call. The CDR3 covers 13 residues. Trimming stripped 2 bases from V and 3 bases from J, with 7 bases between. In germline, CDR1 is SGHAT, CDR2 FQNNGV. CDR3 bases: TGTGCCAGCAGCTTACCAGAATACACTGAAGCTTTCTTT. Its protein is CASSLPEYTEAFF.

This clonotype appeared a single time. The V and J genes are TRBV5-6 and TRBJ2-3, with 10 bases fitting TRBD1. This CDR3 region has 15 residues. Trimming removed 3 bases from V and 8 bases from J; junction bases left unmatched: 9. Germline V lookup: CDR1 SGHDT, CDR2 YYEEEE. CDR3 amino acids: CASSWSGTGASTQYF. The CDR3 DNA reads TGTGCCAGCAGCTGGTCCGGGACAGGGGCTAGTACGCAGTATTTT.

This chain uses TRBV7-2 with TRBJ1-5; TRBD1 is a possible D gene (5 bases). Germline values: CDR1 SGHTA, CDR2 FQGNSA. The CDR3 consists of 16 residues. Trimming pared 8 bases from V and 0 bases from J, leaving 17 bases between. The CDR3 sequence is CASAEGTGRSNQPQHF. CDR3 sequence (DNA): TGTGCCAGCGCAGAGGGGACGGGGCGTAGCAATCAGCCCCAGCATTTT.

V gene TRBV7-2 combines with J gene TRBJ1-2; D uncertain. CDR3 length: 14 amino acids. V lost 5 bases to trimming and J lost 8 bases, with 18 bases between them. Germline CDR1 SGHTA, CDR2 FQGNSA. CDR3 sequence: CASSAINPFQGYTF. CDR3 in DNA: TGTGCCAGCAGCGCCATAAACCCCTTTCAGGGCTACACCTTC.

The chain joins TRBV7-2 to TRBJ1-1; 8 bases map to TRBD1. The CDR3 totals 15 residues. Trimming took 2 bases from V and 3 from J; bases not matched to a gene: 5. The germline V gene has CDR1 SGHTA and CDR2 FQGNSA. This CDR3 is CASSLRTGMDTEAFF. DNA of the CDR3: TGTGCCAGCAGCTTACGGACAGGGATGGACACTGAAGCTTTCTTT. The full variable domain, with the rest looked up from reference TRBV7-2 and TRBJ1-1, is GAGVSQSPSNKVTEKGKDVELRCDPISGHTALYWYRQSLGQGLEFLIYFQGNSAPDKSGLPSDRFSAERTGGSVSTLTIQRTQQEDSAVYLCASSLRTGMDTEAFFGQGTRLTVV.

V gene TRBV9 combines with J gene TRBJ1-2, with unresolved D. The V end was cut by 3 bases, the J end by 1 base, with 13 bases between. The CDR3 length is 15 residues. The germline gives CDR1 SGDLS, CDR2 YYNGEE. For the CDR3, the DNA is TGTGCCAGCAGCGCCAACATTGGCGGTAACTATGGCTACACCTTC. This translates into CASSANIGGNYGYTF.

V usage is TRBV20-1 and J usage is TRBJ1-1; D is unresolved. The CDR3 consists of 12 residues. The germline V and J ends were trimmed by 7 bases and 0 bases, with 9 bases remaining between them. CDR1 is DFQATT and CDR2 is SNEGSKA in the germline V gene (reference sequence). The chain's CDR3 is CSVQRMNTEAFF. In nucleotides, the CDR3 is TGCAGTGTGCAGAGAATGAACACTGAAGCTTTCTTT.

The chain recombines TRBV6-5 with TRBJ2-1; 8 bases fit TRBD1. In germline, CDR1 is MNHEY, CDR2 SVGAGI. The CDR3 totals 15 residues. Trimming at V came to 3 bases and at J to 3 bases, leaving 4 bases not matched to a gene. The DNA for the CDR3 is TGTGCCAGCAGTTATGAGGGACAGGACTACAATGAGCAGTTCTTC. This translates into CASSYEGQDYNEQFF.

The CDR3 sequence is CASSPRTATYGYTF. CDR3 DNA: TGTGCCAGCAGCCCTAGGACGGCAACTTATGGCTACACCTTC. The chain has TRBV7-9 and TRBJ1-2; no reliable D call. Between the trimmed V and J ends, which lost 5 bases and 5 bases, there was a span of 15 bases. The CDR3 covers 14 residues. The germline V gene encodes CDR1 SEHNR and CDR2 FQNEAQ (reference sequence).

The V call is TRBV12-5, the J call TRBJ2-1, with a tentative D call TRBD1 (6 bases). V was cut by 4 bases and J by 12 bases, with 13 bases left in between. The CDR3 loop spans 12 amino acids. Germline CDR1 reads LGHNT; CDR2 reads FRNRAP. This chain's CDR3 is CASGSTGQSQFF. The CDR3 DNA reads as TGTGCTAGTGGTTCGACAGGACAGTCGCAGTTCTTC.

The rearrangement joins TRBV20-1 to TRBJ2-1, with D perhaps matching TRBD2 (6 bases). V lost 0 bases and J 9 bases, leaving 9 bases between the germline ends. Germline lookup yields CDR1 DFQATT and CDR2 SNEGSKA (reference sequence). The length of the CDR3 is 12 residues. For the CDR3, the DNA is TGCAGTGCTAGAGATCTGGGGGGTGAGCAGTTCTTC. Its protein is CSARDLGGEQFF.